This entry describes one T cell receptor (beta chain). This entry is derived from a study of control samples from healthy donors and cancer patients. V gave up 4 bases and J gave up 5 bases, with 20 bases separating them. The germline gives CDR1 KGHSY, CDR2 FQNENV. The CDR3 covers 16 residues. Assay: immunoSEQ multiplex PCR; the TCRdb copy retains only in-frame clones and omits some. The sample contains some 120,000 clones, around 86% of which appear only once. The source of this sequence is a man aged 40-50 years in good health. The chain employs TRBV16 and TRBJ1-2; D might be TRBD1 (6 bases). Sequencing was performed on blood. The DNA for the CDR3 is TGTGCCAGCAGCCGATCGGGGGGGCAGAACCTATATGGCTACACCTTC. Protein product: CASSRSGGQNLYGYTF.